This T cell receptor beta chain was identified in a study of blood T cell repertoires in COVID-19. The assay was immunoSEQ multiplex PCR, and TCRdb's table has in-frame clones only and misses some. The sample records roughly 280,000 clones, about 88% being singletons. The CDR3 is made up of 15 amino acids. The V and J ends lost 0 bases and 5 bases respectively, with 8 bases between them. Looked up from germline, CDR1 is MNHEY and CDR2 is SVGAGI. This sequence joins TRBV6-5 and TRBJ1-6; possible D gene TRBD1, 6 bases. This receptor was taken from a man between 18 and 35 years old with active or convalescent COVID-19. The sequenced material came from peripheral blood. CDR3 loop: CASSYSQGNNSPLHF. CDR3 DNA sequence: TGTGCCAGCAGTTACTCTCAGGGGAATAATTCACCCCTCCACTTT.